This passage covers 22 T cell receptor beta chains from one sample sequenced in a study of T cells after yellow fever vaccination. From the 5' RACE reads, TCRdb called clonotypes with MiXCR, one entry per CDR3 protein. The data show fewer than 450,000 distinct CDR3 sequences, 11% seen once. Sequences were derived from PBMCs, sampled on the day of the first yellow fever vaccination. The receptors shown here come from a man between 18 and 35 years old who received the YFV17D yellow fever vaccine.

The chain joins TRBV4-3 to TRBJ2-3; D may correspond to TRBD1 or TRBD2 (5 bases each). The CDR3 runs 16 residues. V was pared by 3 bases and J by 1 base, with 14 bases between. CDR1 and CDR2 from the germline V gene are LGHNA and YSLEER. In DNA, the CDR3 is TGCGCCAGCAGCCAGGGATCGGTGGGGGGCACAGATACGCAGTATTTT. As protein: CASSQGSVGGTDTQYF.

There are a few counts of this clonotype. The genes are TRBV12-3 or TRBV12-4 and TRBJ1-2; TRBD1 agrees at 10 bases. J lost 6 bases, V lost 6 bases, and 7 bases had no gene match. This CDR3 is built from 14 residues. CDR3 residues: CASRRQGAENGYTF. In DNA, the CDR3 is TGTGCCAGCAGAAGACAGGGGGCAGAGAATGGCTACACCTTC.

The V and J genes are TRBV4-1 and TRBJ2-3; D could derive from TRBD1 or TRBD2 (5 bases each). The germline V gene has CDR1 MGHRA and CDR2 YSYEKL. The CDR3 totals 13 residues. V lost 2 bases, J lost 7 bases, and 10 bases lay in between. CDR3 sequence reads: CASSQTGAYTQYF. Here the CDR3 DNA reads TGCGCCAGCAGCCAAACCGGGGCCTATACGCAGTATTTT.

This clonotype has just a few counts. The chain recombines TRBV28 with TRBJ1-4; D gene uncertain. V lost 4 bases to trimming and J lost 8 bases, with 17 bases between them. The CDR3 sequence is 15 residues long. In germline, CDR1 is MDHEN, CDR2 SYDVKM. The CDR3 coding sequence is TGTGCCAGCAGTTCCTGGACCCGGATCGAGGAAAAACTGTTTTTT. It codes for CASSSWTRIEEKLFF.

This clonotype was found many times. The gene calls are TRBV2 and TRBJ2-7; D gene uncertain. V was pared by 1 base and J by 6 bases, with 10 bases between. The CDR3 is made up of 13 amino acids. In germline, CDR1 is SNHLY, CDR2 FYNNEI. CDR3 residues: CASSEVFFPEQYV. DNA of the CDR3: TGTGCCAGCAGTGAAGTGTTCTTTCCCGAGCAGTACGTC.

This chain joins TRBV11-2 and TRBJ2-2; TRBD2 is a possible D gene (5 bases). CDR1 and CDR2 from the germline V gene are SGHAT and FQNNGV. The CDR3 runs 14 residues. The V end was cut by 2 bases, the J end by 7 bases, with 11 bases between. CDR3 sequence reads: CASSLFRGNGELFF. The DNA of the CDR3 is TGTGCCAGCAGCTTATTCCGAGGGAACGGGGAGCTGTTTTTT.

This clonotype occurred a few times. The CDR3 DNA reads TGTGCCAGCGCCCCAAAAGATAGCAATCAGCCCCAGCATTTT. It translates to CASAPKDSNQPQHF. This chain joins TRBV7-6 and TRBJ1-5, with no clear D. The CDR3 loop spans 14 amino acids. Trimming left V 8 bases short and J 0 bases short, with 11 bases between. In germline, CDR1 is SGHVS, CDR2 FNYEAQ.

The chain employs TRBV2 and TRBJ2-7; 11 nucleotides match TRBD1. Germline loops: CDR1 SNHLY, CDR2 FYNNEI. V lost 7 bases to trimming and J lost 5 bases; unmatched junction nucleotides: 4. The CDR3 length is 13 residues. The CDR3 DNA reads TGTGCCAGCAAGGACAGGGGGCTTGACGAGCAGTACTTC. Amino acids: CASKDRGLDEQYF.

This clonotype has a handful of counts. This sequence joins TRBV27 and TRBJ1-6; D gene uncertain. V dropped 6 bases and J dropped 12 bases, with 27 bases sitting between them. Germline V gene data show CDR1 as MNHEY and CDR2 as SMNVEV (reference sequence). This CDR3 comprises 17 residues. The CDR3 bases are TGTGCCAGCAGGCCCACCCCTAGAACAGATCTCCACCGACCCCTCCACTTT. Its translation is CASRPTPRTDLHRPLHF.

V usage is TRBV6-1 and J usage is TRBJ1-2, with 7 bases identical to TRBD1. This CDR3 contains 14 residues. V was pared by 5 bases and J by 2 bases, with 5 bases of the junction left unmatched. Germline lookup yields CDR1 MNHNS and CDR2 SASEGT. The CDR3 region has the DNA TGTGCCAGCAGTCGCCGGGACAGCAACTATGGCTACACCTTC. Amino acid sequence: CASSRRDSNYGYTF.

The CDR3 nucleotides are TGCAGTGCGGAAAGACCCGGCCGCATGCACAATGAGCAGTTCTTC. Its protein is CSAERPGRMHNEQFF. V usage is TRBV20-1 and J usage is TRBJ2-1; D uncertain. The CDR3 is 15 amino acids. Germline assignment: CDR1 DFQATT and CDR2 SNEGSKA (reference sequence). V was cut by 6 bases and J by 5 bases, with 20 bases left in between.

The J gene is TRBJ1-2, the V gene TRBV4-2; 7 nucleotides line up with TRBD1. The junction had 12 bases not matched to a gene; V was cut back by 1 base and J by 7 bases. The V gene's germline CDR1 is LGHNA and CDR2 YNFKEQ. The CDR3 has 16 amino acids. CDR3 in amino acids: CASSQGVLAGGSGYTF. DNA for the CDR3: TGTGCCAGCAGCCAAGGGGTATTGGCAGGGGGGAGTGGCTACACCTTC.

Only a few counts were recorded for this clonotype. This chain joins TRBV2 and TRBJ1-1, with D unresolved. This CDR3 has 14 residues. The germline V gene encodes CDR1 SNHLY and CDR2 FYNNEI. V lost 8 bases, J lost 0 bases, and 13 bases lay in between. The CDR3 sequence: CASPPSGMNTEAFF. CDR3 coding DNA: TGTGCCAGCCCCCCTTCGGGGATGAACACTGAAGCTTTCTTT.

V and J are TRBV5-1 and TRBJ2-1, with 15 bases identical to TRBD2. This CDR3 has 22 residues. The ends lost 4 bases at V and 0 bases at J; junction bases unmatched: 17. Germline assignment: CDR1 SGHRS and CDR2 YFSETQ. CDR3 amino acids: CASSPSGLAGGPERHSYNEQFF. For the CDR3, the DNA is TGCGCCAGCAGCCCCTCAGGACTAGCGGGGGGGCCAGAAAGGCACTCCTACAATGAGCAGTTCTTC.

This chain connects TRBV12-3 or TRBV12-4 to TRBJ2-7; TRBD1 matches 7 bases. There are 14 residues in the CDR3. The junction had 7 bases not matched to a gene; V was cut back by 6 bases and J by 2 bases. The CDR3 region has the DNA TGTGCCAGCAGACCTAAGACAGGGACCTACGAGCAGTACTTC. Protein product: CASRPKTGTYEQYF.

This clonotype was observed a handful of times. The chain employs TRBV4-2 and TRBJ2-7; 8 nucleotides agree with TRBD2. Germline CDR1 and CDR2: LGHNA and YNFKEQ. Trimming removed 1 base from V and 5 bases from J; junction bases left unmatched: 4. The CDR3 runs 14 residues. CDR3 DNA sequence: TGTGCCAGCAGCCAAGGTGCGGGAGGTGACGAGCAGTACGTC. Its protein is CASSQGAGGDEQYV.

CDR3 DNA sequence: TGCAGCGCCATCTGGGGGGAGACCCAGTACTTC. Translating it yields CSAIWGETQYF. The V gene is TRBV20-1, the J gene TRBJ2-5; D may match TRBD1 or TRBD2 (5 bases each). This CDR3 region has 11 residues. The germline CDR1 and CDR2 sequences are DFQATT and SNEGSKA (reference sequence).

This clonotype was seen a few times. The chain combines TRBV6-2 or TRBV6-3 with TRBJ2-3, with D uncertain. V was clipped by 2 bases and J by 2 bases, with 11 bases between them. Germline CDR1 MNHEY, CDR2 SVGEGT. The CDR3 sequence is 15 residues long. CDR3 bases: TGTGCCAGCAGTTACAGGTTAACCTTCACAGATACGCAGTATTTT. Encoded protein: CASSYRLTFTDTQYF.

This clonotype appeared a few times. This chain connects TRBV6-1 to TRBJ2-3; the match to TRBD1 covers 7 bases. V was pared by 6 bases and J by 6 bases, with 12 bases of the junction left unmatched. The CDR3 has 15 amino acids. Germline V gene data show CDR1 as MNHNS and CDR2 as SASEGT. In DNA, the CDR3 is TGTGCCAGCAGGCAACCCGGACAGGTTATGGATACGCAGTATTTT. Its protein is CASRQPGQVMDTQYF.

This clonotype came up a few times. The gene calls are TRBV4-3 and TRBJ1-2; the D is unclear. This CDR3 region has 15 residues. CDR1 LGHNA and CDR2 YSLEER come from the germline V gene. Trimming left V 4 bases short and J 0 bases short, with 12 bases between. DNA of the CDR3: TGCGCCAGCAGCCCGGAGTTATCAACTAACTATGGCTACACCTTC. This gives the protein CASSPELSTNYGYTF.

This clonotype has at least ten counts. Here the CDR3 DNA reads TGTGCCAGCAGCTTGAAAGGGTGTGAAAAACTGTTTTTT. This sequence encodes CASSLKGCEKLFF. The chain is built from TRBV5-7 and TRBJ1-4; D unresolved. TRBV5-7 is an ORF for which the function is uncertain. This CDR3 has 13 residues. The V end lost 1 base, the J end lost 7 bases, and 8 bases lay between the germline ends.

A few counts support this clonotype. The V and J genes are TRBV5-5 and TRBJ2-5, with 9 positions matching TRBD1. The V gene end was trimmed by 0 bases and the J gene end by 2 bases; junction bases not matched to a gene: 5. This CDR3 has 16 residues. Germline lookup yields CDR1 SGHKS and CDR2 YYEKEE (reference sequence). The CDR3 region has the DNA TGTGCCAGCAGCTTGGAACAGGGGGCTGGACAAGAGACCCAGTACTTC. Amino acid sequence: CASSLEQGAGQETQYF.